Listed below are T cell receptor beta chains from one sample, sequenced in a study of T cells and Merkel cell carcinoma outcomes. Assay used: immunoSEQ multiplex PCR; TCRdb lists only in-frame clones, some missing. The sample includes some 19,000 clones, about 80% of them seen just once. Sequenced material: tumor tissue from Merkel cell carcinoma. The receptors shown here come from a human donor with Merkel cell carcinoma. Both conserved end residues are part of each CDR3. D genes are given only for firm matches. A clone size is listed for some rows: how often the clone was seen (once, few, many), or a class if it is expanded.

V gene	clone size	J gene	D gene	CDR3 protein	CDR3 DNA
TRBV6-1	.	TRBJ1-4	.	CASSERPDGKLFF	TGTGCCAGCAGTGAAAGACCGGATGGAAAACTGTTTTTT
TRBV4-2	few	TRBJ2-1	.	CASSQVGDREQFF	TGTGCCAGCAGCCAAGTAGGTGACCGTGAGCAGTTCTTC
TRBV6-6	.	TRBJ1-4	.	CASSYWGEEKLFF	TGTGCCAGCAGTTACTGGGGGGAGGAAAAACTGTTTTTT
TRBV7-6	.	TRBJ1-2	.	CASSFRGGGYTF	TGTGCCAGCAGCTTCAGGGGTGGTGGCTACACCTTC
TRBV10-2	once	TRBJ2-7	.	CASRKQSGHEQYF	TGCGCCAGCAGGAAACAGTCAGGCCACGAGCAGTACTTC
TRBV6-6	once	TRBJ2-7	TRBD2	CASSYFSGPSSYEQYF	TGTGCCAGCAGTTACTTTAGCGGGCCTAGCTCCTACGAGCAGTACTTC
TRBV30	.	TRBJ2-7	.	CAWSVSYEQYF	TGTGCCTGGAGTGTGAGCTACGAGCAGTACTTC
TRBV5-1	.	TRBJ2-4	.	CASSLVGGKNIQYF	TGCGCCAGCAGCTTGGTTGGCGGGAAAAACATTCAGTACTTC
TRBV13	.	TRBJ1-3	.	CASRSWGVSSGNTIYF	TGTGCCAGCAGGTCCTGGGGGGTAAGCTCTGGAAACACCATATATTTT
TRBV4-2	.	TRBJ2-7	TRBD1	CASSQESTGAYEQYF	TGTGCCAGCAGCCAAGAAAGCACAGGGGCCTACGAGCAGTACTTC
TRBV5-1	.	TRBJ2-1	TRBD2	CASSTLAGVEQFF	TGCGCCAGCAGCACTTTAGCGGGAGTCGAGCAGTTCTTC
TRBV9	.	TRBJ1-5	TRBD1	CASSATGVQPQHF	TGTGCCAGCAGTGCCACAGGGGTTCAGCCCCAGCATTTT
TRBV19	few	TRBJ2-3	.	CASSRTGSTDTQYF	TGTGCCAGTAGTAGAACAGGGAGCACAGATACGCAGTATTTT
TRBV27	.	TRBJ2-7	.	CASSLKLSYEQYF	TGTGCCAGCAGTTTAAAGCTCTCCTACGAGCAGTACTTC
TRBV30	.	TRBJ1-4	TRBD1	CAWSVRQGRVYEKLFF	TGTGCCTGGAGTGTAAGACAGGGGAGGGTCTATGAAAAACTGTTTTTT
TRBV29-1	.	TRBJ2-7	.	CSVGWYRYEQYF	TGCAGCGTTGGATGGTACCGTTACGAGCAGTACTTC
TRBV2	once	TRBJ1-2	.	CASRIDARDHGYTF	TGTGCCAGCAGGATCGACGCCAGGGACCACGGCTACACCTTC